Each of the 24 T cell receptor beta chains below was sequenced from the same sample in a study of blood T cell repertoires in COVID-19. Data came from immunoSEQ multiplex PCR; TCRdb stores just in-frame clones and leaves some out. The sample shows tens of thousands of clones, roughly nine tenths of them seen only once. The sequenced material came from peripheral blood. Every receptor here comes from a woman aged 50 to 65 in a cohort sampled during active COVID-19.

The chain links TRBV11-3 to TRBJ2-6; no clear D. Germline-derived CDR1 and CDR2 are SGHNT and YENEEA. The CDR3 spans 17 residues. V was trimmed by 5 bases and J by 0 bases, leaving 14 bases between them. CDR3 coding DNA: TGTGCCAGCAGCGCCTTCTCCCCAGTCTCTGGGGCCAACGTCCTGACTTTC. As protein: CASSAFSPVSGANVLTF.

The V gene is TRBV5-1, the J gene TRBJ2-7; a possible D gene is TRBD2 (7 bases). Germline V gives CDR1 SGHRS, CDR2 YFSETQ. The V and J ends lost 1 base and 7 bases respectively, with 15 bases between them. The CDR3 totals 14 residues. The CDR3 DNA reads TGCGCCAGCAGCTTGCCGGGGGGCATTGAGGAGCAGTACTTC. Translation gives CASSLPGGIEEQYF.

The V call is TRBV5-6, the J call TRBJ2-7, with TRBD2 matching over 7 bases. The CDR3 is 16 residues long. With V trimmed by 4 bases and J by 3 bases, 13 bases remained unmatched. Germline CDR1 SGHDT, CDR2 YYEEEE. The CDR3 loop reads CASSPEAGRSSYEQYF. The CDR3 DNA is TGTGCCAGCAGCCCGGAAGCGGGGAGGAGCAGCTACGAGCAGTACTTC. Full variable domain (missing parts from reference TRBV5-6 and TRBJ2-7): DAGVTQSPTHLIKTRGQQVTLRCSPKSGHDTVSWYQQALGQGPQFIFQYYEEEERQRGNFPDRFSGHQFPNYSSELNVNALLLGDSALYLCASSPEAGRSSYEQYFGPGTRLTVT.

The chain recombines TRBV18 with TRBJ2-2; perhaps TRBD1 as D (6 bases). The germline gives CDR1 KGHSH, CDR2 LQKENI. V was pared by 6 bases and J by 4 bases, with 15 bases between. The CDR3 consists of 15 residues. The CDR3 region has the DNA TGTGCCAGCTCCCCGAGGACAGACTTCACCGGGGAGCTGTTTTTT. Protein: CASSPRTDFTGELFF.

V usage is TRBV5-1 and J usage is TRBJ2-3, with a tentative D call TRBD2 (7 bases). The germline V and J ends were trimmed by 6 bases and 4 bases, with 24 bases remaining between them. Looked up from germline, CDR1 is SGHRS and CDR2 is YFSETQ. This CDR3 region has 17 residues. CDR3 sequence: CASTGNRGGAAADTQYF. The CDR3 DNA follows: TGCGCCAGCACGGGTAACCGCGGGGGCGCCGCTGCAGATACGCAGTATTTT.

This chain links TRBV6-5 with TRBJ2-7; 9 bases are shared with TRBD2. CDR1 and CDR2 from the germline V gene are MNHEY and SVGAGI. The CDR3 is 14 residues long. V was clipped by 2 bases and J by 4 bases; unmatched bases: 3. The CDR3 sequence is CASSYGGGAYEQYF. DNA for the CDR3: TGTGCCAGCAGTTACGGCGGGGGGGCTTACGAGCAGTACTTC.

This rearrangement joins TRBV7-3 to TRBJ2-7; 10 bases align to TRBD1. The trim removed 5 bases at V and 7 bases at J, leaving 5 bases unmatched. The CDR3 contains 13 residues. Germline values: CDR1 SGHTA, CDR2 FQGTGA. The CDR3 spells CASSRWTGGEQYF. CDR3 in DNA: TGTGCCAGCAGCCGCTGGACAGGGGGAGAGCAGTACTTC.

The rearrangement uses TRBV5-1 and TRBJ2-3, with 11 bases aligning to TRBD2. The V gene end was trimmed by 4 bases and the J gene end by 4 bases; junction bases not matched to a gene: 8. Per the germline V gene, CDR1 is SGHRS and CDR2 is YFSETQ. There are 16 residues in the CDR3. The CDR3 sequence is CASSPPRLAGSDTQYF. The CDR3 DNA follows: TGCGCCAGCAGCCCCCCCCGACTAGCGGGGTCAGATACGCAGTATTTT.

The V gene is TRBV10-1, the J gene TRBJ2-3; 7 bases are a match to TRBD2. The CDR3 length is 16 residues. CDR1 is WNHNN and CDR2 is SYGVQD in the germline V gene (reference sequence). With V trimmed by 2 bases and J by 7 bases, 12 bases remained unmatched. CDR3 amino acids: CASSETRRGILNTQYF. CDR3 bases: TGCGCCAGCAGTGAGACGCGGCGGGGGATTCTCAATACGCAGTATTTT.

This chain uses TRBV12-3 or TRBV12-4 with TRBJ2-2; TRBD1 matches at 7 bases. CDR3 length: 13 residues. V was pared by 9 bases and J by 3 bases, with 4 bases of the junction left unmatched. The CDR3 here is CASGQAYTGELFF. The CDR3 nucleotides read TGTGCCAGTGGACAGGCGTACACCGGGGAGCTGTTTTTT.

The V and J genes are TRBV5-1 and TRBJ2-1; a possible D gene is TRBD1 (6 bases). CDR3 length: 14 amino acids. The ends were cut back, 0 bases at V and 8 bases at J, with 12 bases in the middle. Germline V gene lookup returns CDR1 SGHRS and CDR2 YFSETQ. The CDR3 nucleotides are TGCGCCAGCAGCTTGGGACAGGCCCAGGATGAGCAGTTCTTC. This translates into CASSLGQAQDEQFF.

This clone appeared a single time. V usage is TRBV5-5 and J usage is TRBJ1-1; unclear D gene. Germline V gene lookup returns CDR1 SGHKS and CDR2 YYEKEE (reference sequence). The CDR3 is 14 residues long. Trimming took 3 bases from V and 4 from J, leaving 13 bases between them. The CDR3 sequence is CASSSVSAGTEAFF. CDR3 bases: TGTGCCAGCAGCTCGGTGAGCGCGGGCACTGAAGCTTTCTTT.

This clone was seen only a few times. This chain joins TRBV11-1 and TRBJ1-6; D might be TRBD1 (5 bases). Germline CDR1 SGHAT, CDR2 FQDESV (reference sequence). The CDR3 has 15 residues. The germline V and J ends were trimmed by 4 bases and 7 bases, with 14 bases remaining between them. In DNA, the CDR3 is TGTGCCAGCAGCTCAGGGTTCTCTGGAAATTCACCCCTCCACTTT. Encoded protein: CASSSGFSGNSPLHF.

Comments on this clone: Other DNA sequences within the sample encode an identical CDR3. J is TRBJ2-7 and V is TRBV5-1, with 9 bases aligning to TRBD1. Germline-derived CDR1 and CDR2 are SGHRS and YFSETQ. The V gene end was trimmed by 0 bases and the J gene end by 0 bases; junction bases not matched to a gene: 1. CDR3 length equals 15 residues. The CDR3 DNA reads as TGCGCCAGCAGCTTGGGACAGGGGGGCTCCTACGAGCAGTACTTC. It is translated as CASSLGQGGSYEQYF.

Here the CDR3 reads CASNRFPGEKLFF. CDR3 nucleotides: TGCGCCAGCAACCGCTTCCCGGGAGAAAAACTGTTTTTT. This chain links TRBV5-1 with TRBJ1-4; D is ambiguous. Per germline, CDR1 SGHRS and CDR2 YFSETQ. V was cut by 6 bases and J by 8 bases, with 14 bases left in between. CDR3 length: 13 residues.

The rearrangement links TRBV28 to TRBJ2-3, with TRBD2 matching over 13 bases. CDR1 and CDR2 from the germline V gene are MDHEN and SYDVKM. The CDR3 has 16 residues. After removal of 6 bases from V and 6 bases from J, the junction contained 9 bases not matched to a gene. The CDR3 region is CASRRTSGSWGDTQYF. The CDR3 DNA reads TGTGCCAGCAGAAGGACTAGCGGGAGCTGGGGGGATACGCAGTATTTT.

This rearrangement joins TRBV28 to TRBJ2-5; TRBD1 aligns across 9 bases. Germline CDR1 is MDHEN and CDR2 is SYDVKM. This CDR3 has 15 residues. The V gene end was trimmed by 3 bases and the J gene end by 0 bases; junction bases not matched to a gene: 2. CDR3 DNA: TGTGCCAGCAGTTTCGGGACAGGGCACCAAGAGACCCAGTACTTC. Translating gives CASSFGTGHQETQYF.

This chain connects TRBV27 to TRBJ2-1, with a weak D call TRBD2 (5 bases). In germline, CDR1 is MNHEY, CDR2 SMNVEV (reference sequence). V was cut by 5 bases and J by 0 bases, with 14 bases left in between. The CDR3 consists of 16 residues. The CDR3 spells CASSRLALSSYNEQFF. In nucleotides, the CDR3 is TGTGCCAGCAGTAGGCTAGCACTAAGCTCCTACAATGAGCAGTTCTTC.

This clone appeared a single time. In nucleotides, the CDR3 is TGTGCCAGCAGTTACCGAATCTACACAGATACGCAGTATTTT. It is translated as CASSYRIYTDTQYF. The chain links TRBV6-5 to TRBJ2-3; no reliable D call. V dropped 2 bases and J dropped 2 bases, with 8 bases sitting between them. The CDR3 is made up of 14 amino acids. The germline V gene has CDR1 MNHEY and CDR2 SVGAGI.

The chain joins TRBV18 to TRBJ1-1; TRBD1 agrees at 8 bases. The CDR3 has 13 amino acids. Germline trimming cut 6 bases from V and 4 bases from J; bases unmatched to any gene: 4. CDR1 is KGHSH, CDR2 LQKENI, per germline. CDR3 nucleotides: TGTGCCAGCTCGCGACAGGGGAGCACTGAAGCTTTCTTT. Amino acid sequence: CASSRQGSTEAFF. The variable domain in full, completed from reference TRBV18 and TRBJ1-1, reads NAGVMQNPRHLVRRRGQEARLRCSPMKGHSHVYWYRQLPEEGLKFMVYLQKENIIDESGMPKERFSAEFPKEGPSILRIQQVVRGDSAAYFCASSRQGSTEAFFGQGTRLTVV.

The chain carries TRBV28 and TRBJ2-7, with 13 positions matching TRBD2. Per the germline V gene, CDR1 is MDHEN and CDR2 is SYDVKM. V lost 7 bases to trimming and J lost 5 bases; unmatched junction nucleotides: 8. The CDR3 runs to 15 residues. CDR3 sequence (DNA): TGTGCCAGCACACAACCGGGACTAGCGGGGCACGAGCAGTACTTC. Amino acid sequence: CASTQPGLAGHEQYF.

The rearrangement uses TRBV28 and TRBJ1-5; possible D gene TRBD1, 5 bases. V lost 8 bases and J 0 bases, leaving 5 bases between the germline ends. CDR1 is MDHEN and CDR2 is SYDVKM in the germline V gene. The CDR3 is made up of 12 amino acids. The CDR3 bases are TGTGCCAGCCAGGGTAGCAATCAGCCCCAGCATTTT. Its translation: CASQGSNQPQHF.

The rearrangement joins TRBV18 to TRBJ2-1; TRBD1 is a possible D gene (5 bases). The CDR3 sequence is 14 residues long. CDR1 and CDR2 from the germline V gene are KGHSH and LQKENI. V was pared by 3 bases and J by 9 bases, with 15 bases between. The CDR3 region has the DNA TGTGCCAGCTCACCTCTGACAGCCTACGGTGAGCAGTTCTTC. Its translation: CASSPLTAYGEQFF.

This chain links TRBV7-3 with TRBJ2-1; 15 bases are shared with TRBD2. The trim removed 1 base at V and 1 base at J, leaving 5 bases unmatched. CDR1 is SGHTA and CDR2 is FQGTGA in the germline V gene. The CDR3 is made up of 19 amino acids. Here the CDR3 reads CASSLNGLAGGGSYNEQFF. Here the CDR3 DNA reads TGTGCCAGCAGCTTAAATGGACTAGCGGGAGGGGGTTCCTACAATGAGCAGTTCTTC.